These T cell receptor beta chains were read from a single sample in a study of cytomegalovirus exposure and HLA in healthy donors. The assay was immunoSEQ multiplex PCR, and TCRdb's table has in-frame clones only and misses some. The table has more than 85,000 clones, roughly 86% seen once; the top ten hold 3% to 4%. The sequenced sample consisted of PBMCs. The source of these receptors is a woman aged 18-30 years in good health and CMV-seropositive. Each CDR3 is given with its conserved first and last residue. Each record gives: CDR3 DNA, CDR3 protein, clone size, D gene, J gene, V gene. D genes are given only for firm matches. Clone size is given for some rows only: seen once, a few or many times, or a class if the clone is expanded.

TGTGCCAGCAGCTTCTTAGGGAGGGGGGGGACTGAAGCTTTCTTT | CASSFLGRGGTEAFF | - | - | TRBJ1-1 | TRBV7-9
TGTGCCAGCAGTGACATGGGAGGAAAGAGTGGGAAACTGTTTTTT | CASSDMGGKSGKLFF | - | - | TRBJ1-4 | TRBV6-1
TGTGCCACCAGCAGAGAGAGTGAAGCTTTCTTT | CATSRESEAFF | - | - | TRBJ1-1 | TRBV15
TGTGCCAGCAGTTACAGCCAGGGGTACACCGGGGAGCTGTTTTTT | CASSYSQGYTGELFF | - | - | TRBJ2-2 | TRBV6-5
TGTGCCAGCTCACTGAATCAGGGTAGCAATCAGCCCCAGCATTTT | CASSLNQGSNQPQHF | - | - | TRBJ1-5 | TRBV18
TGTGCCAGCAGCTTGCAGGTGAACACTGAAGCTTTCTTT | CASSLQVNTEAFF | - | - | TRBJ1-1 | TRBV7-2
TGTGCCAGCAGCTTATATTCGACGGGGTCTGGCTACACCTTC | CASSLYSTGSGYTF | - | - | TRBJ1-2 | TRBV13
TGTGCCAGCCCCAGAACGGACAGGGGAGCGTATGGCTACACCTTC | CASPRTDRGAYGYTF | once | TRBD1 | TRBJ1-2 | TRBV27
TGCAGCGTTGAAGATCTTTTGTGGGAGGAGCAGTACTTC | CSVEDLLWEEQYF | - | - | TRBJ2-7 | TRBV29-1
TGCAGCGTTATTCAACCCGGGATCCACTATGGCTACACCTTC | CSVIQPGIHYGYTF | - | - | TRBJ1-2 | TRBV29-1
TGTGCCAGCAGCGCCTACTCAGGGAACAATGAGCAGTTCTTC | CASSAYSGNNEQFF | once | - | TRBJ2-1 | TRBV9
TGCGCCAGCAGCTTGGAGACAGGGGGGCTTGATACGCAGTATTTT | CASSLETGGLDTQYF | - | TRBD1 | TRBJ2-3 | TRBV5-1
TGTGCCAGCAGGGTGACCGGGGAGACCCAGTACTTC | CASRVTGETQYF | - | - | TRBJ2-5 | TRBV28
TGTGCCAGCAGCTTTTCGGGGTCCAAAAACATTCAGTACTTC | CASSFSGSKNIQYF | - | - | TRBJ2-4 | TRBV7-2
TGCGCCAGCAGCCCTGGACAGGGGGAGTACGAGCAGTACTTC | CASSPGQGEYEQYF | - | TRBD1 | TRBJ2-7 | TRBV4-1
TGTGCCAGCAGCTTTTCACTTACAGGGAAGGGGTATGGCTACACCTTC | CASSFSLTGKGYGYTF | - | - | TRBJ1-2 | TRBV5-6
TGTGCCAGCAGTTTAACAGGGTACGAGCAGTACTTC | CASSLTGYEQYF | - | - | TRBJ2-7 | TRBV28
TGTGCCAGCAGCTGGGGCCTATCGGACAGGGAGAAAGCTTTCTTT | CASSWGLSDREKAFF | few | TRBD1 | TRBJ1-1 | TRBV7-9
TGCGCCAGCAACACAGGGTTCCCAGATACGCAGTATTTT | CASNTGFPDTQYF | - | - | TRBJ2-3 | TRBV5-1
TGTGCCATCACACGGGGCCAGGGGGAGCAGTACTTC | CAITRGQGEQYF | once | - | TRBJ2-7 | TRBV10-3
TGTGCCAGCAGGGCGGGACAGTCCTCTGGAAACACCATATATTTT | CASRAGQSSGNTIYF | - | TRBD1 | TRBJ1-3 | TRBV6-1
TGTGCCAGCAGCTTACCCGGGGTGCCCGGGGAGCTGTTTTTT | CASSLPGVPGELFF | - | - | TRBJ2-2 | TRBV7-8
TGCGCCAGCAGCCAAAGAGACGTTGGGGAGGGCTACACCTTC | CASSQRDVGEGYTF | - | - | TRBJ1-2 | TRBV4-1
TGTGCCAGCAGCTTGGTGGGGGGAGGCTACAATGAGCAGTTCTTC | CASSLVGGGYNEQFF | - | - | TRBJ2-1 | TRBV5-5
TGTGCCAGCTCACCACCGACAAACGCTGGAAACACCATATATTTT | CASSPPTNAGNTIYF | - | - | TRBJ1-3 | TRBV18
TGCGCCAGCAGCTCCCAGCTAGACTCGAACACCGGGGAGCTGTTTTTT | CASSSQLDSNTGELFF | - | - | TRBJ2-2 | TRBV5-1
TGTGCCAGTAGTCATGGACAGGGGCACACTGAAGCTTTCTTT | CASSHGQGHTEAFF | - | TRBD1 | TRBJ1-1 | TRBV19
TGTGCCAGCAGGACAGGGACTGGAAACACCATATATTTT | CASRTGTGNTIYF | few | TRBD1 | TRBJ1-3 | TRBV27
TGCGCCGGTAGTCAGGGGTCGAACACCGGGGAGCTGTTTTTT | CAGSQGSNTGELFF | once | - | TRBJ2-2 | TRBV10-2
TGCGCCAGCAGAAACAGGGAGACTGGATACATTCAGTACTTC | CASRNRETGYIQYF | - | - | TRBJ2-4 | TRBV10-2
TGTGCCAGCAGCTTAGCGAGTAGCTCCTACAATGAGCAGTTCTTC | CASSLASSSYNEQFF | - | - | TRBJ2-1 | TRBV11-1
TGTGCCAGCAGCAAGTTTGGGCGTGATGACACTGAAGCTTTCTTT | CASSKFGRDDTEAFF | - | - | TRBJ1-1 | TRBV5-8
TGCGCCAGCAGCCTCGAGTCCAGGGGCGTTCAGCCCCAGCATTTT | CASSLESRGVQPQHF | - | - | TRBJ1-5 | TRBV4-1
TGTGCTAGCGCACTGTCTCGGGATACGCAGTATTTT | CASALSRDTQYF | - | - | TRBJ2-3 | TRBV14
TGTGCCATCAGTGAGTCGACTAGCGGAGCCCGGGAGCAGTACTTC | CAISESTSGAREQYF | - | TRBD2 | TRBJ2-7 | TRBV10-3
TGTGCCAGCAGCCTCCCAGGCGGGGGACCCCTGACCGGTGGCTACACCTTC | CASSLPGGGPLTGGYTF | - | - | TRBJ1-2 | TRBV9
TGTGCCAGTAGCCGTCGGACAGGGGCATATCAGCCCCAGCATTTT | CASSRRTGAYQPQHF | - | TRBD1 | TRBJ1-5 | TRBV19
TGTGCCAGCAGCCCAAGTCCCGTAGGGGACACTGAAGCTTTCTTT | CASSPSPVGDTEAFF | - | - | TRBJ1-1 | TRBV5-6
TGTGCCACCGGACAGGGCAATCAGCCCCAGCATTTT | CATGQGNQPQHF | once | TRBD1 | TRBJ1-5 | TRBV10-3
TGTGCCAGCTCACCGTCAAGGGGTGAAGAGCAGTACTTC | CASSPSRGEEQYF | - | - | TRBJ2-7 | TRBV18
TGCGCCAGCAGCCAGACAGGGGCCGCCCCGGGGTATGGCTACACCTTC | CASSQTGAAPGYGYTF | - | TRBD1 | TRBJ1-2 | TRBV4-1
TGCAGCGTTACCACGACAGGGGGAGACTATGGCTACACCTTC | CSVTTTGGDYGYTF | medium-sized | TRBD1 | TRBJ1-2 | TRBV29-1
TGTGCCAGTAGTGGAGAGAGGTGGGGGGCTAGCGGTCAGCCCCAGCATTTT | CASSGERWGASGQPQHF | - | - | TRBJ1-5 | TRBV19
TGTGCCAGCAGCCCCTCAGGGGTCAATGAGCAGTTCTTC | CASSPSGVNEQFF | - | - | TRBJ2-1 | TRBV9
TGTGCCAGCAGCCCCTCCCTAGCGGGGGGGCGGTCAGGGGAGCTGTTTTTT | CASSPSLAGGRSGELFF | - | TRBD2 | TRBJ2-2 | TRBV5-6
TGTGCCAGCAGCGCCGGGTCCCTTTCGGATACGCAGTATTTT | CASSAGSLSDTQYF | - | - | TRBJ2-3 | TRBV6-6
TGTGCCAGCAGCTTGGTATTAACCGGGGAGCTGTTTTTT | CASSLVLTGELFF | - | - | TRBJ2-2 | TRBV5-6
TGTGCCAGCAGCCCTCGGGGGTCCTTTAGCTCCTACGAGCAGTACTTC | CASSPRGSFSSYEQYF | - | - | TRBJ2-7 | TRBV7-9
TGCGCCAGCAGCCCCAGACAAAGCCTAAACATTCAGTACTTC | CASSPRQSLNIQYF | - | - | TRBJ2-4 | TRBV4-1
TGTGCCAGCAGCCGTCGGACTAGTCAGCTTGAGCAGTTCTTC | CASSRRTSQLEQFF | - | TRBD2 | TRBJ2-1 | TRBV7-3
TGTGCCAGCAGCGTAGGGGGGACAGGCCTCTCCGAGCAGTACTTC | CASSVGGTGLSEQYF | - | TRBD1 | TRBJ2-7 | TRBV9